Listed below are T cell receptor beta chains from one sample, sequenced in a study of T-cell reconstitution after alpha-beta-depleted transplantation in children. Each CDR3 protein gets one entry after TCRdb re-called the PCR reads with MiXCR. The table lists around 420,000 distinct CDR3 sequences, about a sixth of them singletons. This specimen was PBMCs, mostly from graft donor cells, taken 360 days after TCRalphabeta/CD19-depleted stem cell transplant. These TCRs come from a boy younger than two who had a stem cell transplant for Wiskott-Aldrich syndrome, so the T cells may come from the graft donor. CDR3s include the opening cysteine and the closing phenylalanine or tryptophan. The D gene is left open where the match is weak. Size is omitted from some rows. Given values are once, few, many or a class for expanded clones.

TGTGCCACCAGTGACCCCTCGGGATTGCCTGAGACCCAGTACTTC CATSDPSGLPETQYF TRBJ2-5 . few TRBV24-1
TGTGCCATGGGACAGGGCTCGCAAGAGACCCAGTACTTC CAMGQGSQETQYF TRBJ2-5 TRBD1 . TRBV10-3
TGTGCCAGCAGCTTATCCAGGGGTTATACCTACGAGCAGTACTTC CASSLSRGYTYEQYF TRBJ2-7 . few TRBV11-2
TGCGCCAGCGCGACAGGTTCGAACACCGGGGAGCTGTTTTTT CASATGSNTGELFF TRBJ2-2 . . TRBV5-1
TGTGCCAGCAGCCGACAGCACCGAATAGGAAACACCATATATTTT CASSRQHRIGNTIYF TRBJ1-3 . few TRBV7-9
TGCGCCAGCAGCCTCCAGGGACAGGTAACCTACGAGCAGTACTTC CASSLQGQVTYEQYF TRBJ2-7 TRBD1 few TRBV4-1
TGTGCCAGCTCACCTCGGCAGGAGATACCCTACGAGCAGTACTTC CASSPRQEIPYEQYF TRBJ2-7 . few TRBV18
TGTGCCAGCAGCGACGGACAGGTTAACTATGGCTACACCTTC CASSDGQVNYGYTF TRBJ1-2 TRBD1 . TRBV5-5
TGTGCCAGCGACATCACAGGAGAGCAGTTCTTC CASDITGEQFF TRBJ2-1 . . TRBV7-9
TGTACCTTCAGTAGGCCGAGACTAGCGGGGGGGCAAGGAGATACGCAGTATTTT CTFSRPRLAGGQGDTQYF TRBJ2-3 TRBD2 . TRBV13
TGCGCCAGCAGCTTGGAATTAGGGTCTCCCTACGAGCAGTACTTC CASSLELGSPYEQYF TRBJ2-7 . few TRBV5-1
TGCGCCAGCAGCCACTCGGGACACGGCGTGACTAGCGGTTTCGAAGAGACCCAGTACTTC CASSHSGHGVTSGFEETQYF TRBJ2-5 TRBD2 . TRBV4-1
TGTGCCAGCAATGGGGCCAGACCCCCATACGAGCAGTACTTC CASNGARPPYEQYF TRBJ2-7 . . TRBV6-1
TGCGCCAGCAGCCAAGAGGGGTGGGGAAGCAAAAACATTCAGTACTTC CASSQEGWGSKNIQYF TRBJ2-4 . few TRBV4-1
TGTGCCACCAGTGATTGGGGCGGGGGGGCCTTGCAGTTCTTC CATSDWGGGALQFF TRBJ2-1 TRBD2 . TRBV24-1
TGTGCCAGCAGCAAGTGGGTCCCCTACGAGCAGTACTTC CASSKWVPYEQYF TRBJ2-7 . few TRBV21-1
TGTGCCACCAGTGCCCGGGACAGGGGGTACGAGCAGTACTTC CATSARDRGYEQYF TRBJ2-7 TRBD1 many TRBV24-1
TGTGCCAGCAGCTTATTTGGCGGAAGCACAGATACGCAGTATTTT CASSLFGGSTDTQYF TRBJ2-3 . . TRBV11-2
TGCAGTGGAAGGGAGGGCCCCTACGAGCAGTACTTC CSGREGPYEQYF TRBJ2-7 TRBD2 few TRBV20-1
TGTGCCAGCAGTGAAGCGCACGGGACTAGCGGGGCCTTC CASSEAHGTSGAF TRBJ2-1 TRBD2 . TRBV2
TGTGCCATCAGTGGGGGATCACTAGCGCGGCCGCAAGAGACCCAGTACTTC CAISGGSLARPQETQYF TRBJ2-5 TRBD2 . TRBV10-3
TGTGCCACCAGTGATTTGCAAGTGGGACCGAAGAATACGCAGTATTTT CATSDLQVGPKNTQYF TRBJ2-3 . few TRBV24-1
TGTGCCAGCAGCTTGTCTAGCGGTCGCCGGGAGCTGTTTTTT CASSLSSGRRELFF TRBJ2-2 TRBD2 few TRBV7-9
TGCGCCAGCAGCGTAAACAAGTACAATGAGCAGTTCTTC CASSVNKYNEQFF TRBJ2-1 . few TRBV5-1
TGTGCCAGCAGCTTGGGGACATCCGATACGTACCAAGAGACCCAGTACTTC CASSLGTSDTYQETQYF TRBJ2-5 . . TRBV5-6
TGCAGCGCCGGAAGGGAATCGGGGGGGCCATGCGAGCAGTACTTC CSAGRESGGPCEQYF TRBJ2-7 TRBD2 . TRBV29-1
TGCGCCAGCAGCCAAGCCGGGACAGAACACTACAATGAGCAGTTCTTC CASSQAGTEHYNEQFF TRBJ2-1 TRBD1 . TRBV4-1
TGTGCCAGCAGCTTGGGGGACGGTCGCACAGATACGCAGTATTTT CASSLGDGRTDTQYF TRBJ2-3 . few TRBV5-4
TGTGCCAGCAGCTTGACCCGGGAGGAGACCCAGTACTTC CASSLTREETQYF TRBJ2-5 . . TRBV11-3
TGCAGCGTTGAAGTGACTAGGGGAACAGATACGCAGTATTTT CSVEVTRGTDTQYF TRBJ2-3 . few TRBV29-1
TGTGCCAGCAGCCAAGATGGCGGGGGGGCTTACGAGCAGTACTTC CASSQDGGGAYEQYF TRBJ2-7 TRBD2 few TRBV4-2
TGTGCCAGCCACCCCACCACAGGGAACTACGAGCAGTACTTC CASHPTTGNYEQYF TRBJ2-7 . few TRBV27
TGTGCCACCAGTGACCTCCGGGACTTGTACAATGAGCAGTTCTTC CATSDLRDLYNEQFF TRBJ2-1 . few TRBV24-1
TGTGCCAGCAGCACCCCGGGATGGAGCTCCTACAATGAGCAGTTCTTC CASSTPGWSSYNEQFF TRBJ2-1 . . TRBV11-2
TGCGCCAGCAGGAGACCAGGGGGCAATGAGCAGTTCTTC CASRRPGGNEQFF TRBJ2-1 TRBD1 . TRBV5-1
TGTGCCAGCAGTTTTTTTCGGGGCGGCACAGATACGCAGTATTTT CASSFFRGGTDTQYF TRBJ2-3 . . TRBV12-3/TRBV12-4
TGTGCCACCAGTGACTCAGGGGAGGCGGCTTTCTTT CATSDSGEAAFF TRBJ1-1 . few TRBV24-1
TGTGCCAGCAGTGAATTAGGACAGGGAGGTACTGAGCAGTTCTTC CASSELGQGGTEQFF TRBJ2-1 TRBD1 few TRBV25-1
TGTGCCAGCAGCAAAAACCTACCTTTCGTCGTACTAGTGGTAGACAATGAGCAGTTCTTC CASSKNLPFVVLVVDNEQFF TRBJ2-1 . . TRBV21-1
TGTGCCAGCAGCCCAGGGGTTACCGGGGAGCTGTTTTTT CASSPGVTGELFF TRBJ2-2 . many TRBV5-4
TGTGCCAGCAGCCAAGATACTAGCAAACTATCTGGGGCCAACGTCCTGACTTTC CASSQDTSKLSGANVLTF TRBJ2-6 . many TRBV4-2